Following are 20 T cell receptor beta chains from one sample sequenced in a study of T cells in Graves' hyperthyroidism and ophthalmopathy. Amplification of TCR beta CDR3 regions used RNA as the template. Carried out on the TCR CDR3, a first-round RT-PCR used the HTBI primer set. Via MiXCR, TCRdb re-called the multiplex PCR reads, giving one row per CDR3 protein. Of 40,000 to 65,000 distinct CDR3 sequences listed, 48% were seen once; the top ten hold just over 9%. The sequencing sample was made of blood. All receptors derive from a woman in her forties or fifties with Graves' ophthalmopathy.

This clonotype has a count of ten or more. The genes are TRBV5-5 and TRBJ1-6; no firm D call. V lost 4 bases, J lost 9 bases, and 14 bases lay in between. CDR1 SGHKS and CDR2 YYEKEE come from the germline V gene (reference sequence). This CDR3 spans 14 amino acids. CDR3 DNA sequence: TGTGCCAGCAGCACGGGTCCCCCTGTTTCACCCCTCCACTTT. It is translated as CASSTGPPVSPLHF.

In its sample, this clonotype was seen a few times. It is likely a read error, because the conserved phenylalanine at the end of the CDR3 is missing. The DNA is omitted, as the CDR3 cannot be located on it reliably, and the CDR3 follows TCRdb's listing. V usage is TRBV12-3 or TRBV12-4 and J usage is TRBJ2-6; the D call in the table, TRBD2, was not verified against the DNA. The CDR3 is 9 amino acids in total, end residues counted. The CDR3 region is CASTNPVAS.

This clonotype was counted many times. This chain uses TRBV7-9 with TRBJ2-2, with TRBD2 as a possible D gene (6 bases). The CDR3 runs 16 residues. CDR1 and CDR2 (germline): SEHNR, FQNEAQ (reference sequence). Trimming left V 3 bases short and J 1 base short, with 12 bases between. The CDR3 DNA reads TGTGCCAGCAGCTTCGCGGGAACAGGGAACACCGGGGAGCTGTTTTTT. The encoded protein is CASSFAGTGNTGELFF.

The rearrangement links TRBV6-1 to TRBJ1-5, with TRBD1 matching 9 bases. Germline CDR1 MNHNS, CDR2 SASEGT. The CDR3 is 18 amino acids. Trimming took 5 bases from V and 3 from J; bases not matched to a gene: 14. CDR3 DNA: TGTGCCAGCAGTAAACAGGGGGCCGTTCAGGGCACCAATCAGCCCCAGCATTTT. This translates into CASSKQGAVQGTNQPQHF.

In its sample, this clonotype was seen once. V gene TRBV10-3 combines with J gene TRBJ2-5, with TRBD2 as a possible D gene (6 bases). V was pared by 5 bases and J by 2 bases, with 9 bases between. The germline gives CDR1 ENHRY, CDR2 SYGVKD. The CDR3 runs to 13 residues. CDR3 sequence reads: CAISTGGQETQYF. The CDR3 region has the DNA TGTGCCATCAGTACCGGGGGACAAGAGACCCAGTACTTC.

This clonotype occurred many times. One base away lies a much larger clone, so this may be a sequencing read error. This chain connects TRBV20-1 to TRBJ1-5; 7 positions match TRBD1. Germline CDR1 DFQATT, CDR2 SNEGSKA (reference sequence). The CDR3 has 14 amino acids. The CDR3 DNA sequence: TGCGGTGCTAGAGGAGGGGGCGGCAATCAGCCCCAGCATTTT. Residues: CGARGGGGNQPQHF.

The chain uses TRBV25-1 and TRBJ1-6; D gene ambiguous. The V end was cut by 8 bases, the J end by 7 bases, with 6 bases between. This CDR3 region has 11 residues. Germline V lookup: CDR1 MGHDK, CDR2 SYGVNS. CDR3 in amino acids: CASSKNSPLHF. As DNA, the CDR3 is TGTGCCAGCTCCAAAAATTCACCCCTCCACTTT.

By its share, this clonotype is medium-sized. V and J are TRBV10-2 and TRBJ2-3, with D possibly TRBD2 on 6 matching bases. Germline V lookup: CDR1 WSHSY, CDR2 SAAADI. This CDR3 is built from 13 residues. V lost 6 bases to trimming and J lost 1 base, with 8 bases between them. Here the CDR3 reads CASSGRRTDTQYF. The CDR3, as DNA: TGCGCCAGCAGCGGGAGACGCACAGATACGCAGTATTTT.

The chain uses TRBV7-2 and TRBJ2-3; 10 bases match TRBD2. V lost 6 bases, J lost 4 bases, and 7 bases stayed unmatched. CDR1 and CDR2 from the germline V gene are SGHTA and FQGNSA. This CDR3 is 15 amino acids long. The DNA of the CDR3 is TGTGCCAGCAGTCCGGGACTAGCGTTGTCAGATACGCAGTATTTT. Its protein product is CASSPGLALSDTQYF.

The chain is built from TRBV6-9 and TRBJ2-4; 13 bases agree with TRBD2. Germline V gene lookup returns CDR1 MNHGY and CDR2 SVAAGI. The CDR3 runs to 19 residues. This CDR3 is CAAEYTRTSGGLAKNIQYF. CDR3 DNA sequence: TGTGCAGCAGAGTATACCCGGACTAGCGGGGGACTAGCCAAAAACATTCAGTACTTC.

Comment on this clonotype: Germline is not matched at one junction end, which may reflect a read error. This rearrangement joins TRBV19 to TRBJ2-5; D is ambiguous. CDR1 is LNHDA, CDR2 SQIVND, per germline (reference sequence). This CDR3 has 12 amino acids. The DNA for the CDR3 is TGTGCCGGTAGTCCTACCTCAGAGACCCAGTACTTC. It encodes CAGSPTSETQYF.

There are many counts of this clonotype. The genes are TRBV12-3 or TRBV12-4 and TRBJ2-7; TRBD2 agrees at 11 bases. V lost 3 bases and J lost 7; bases outside the gene matches: 11. The CDR3 has 16 residues. CDR3 in DNA: TGTGCCAGCAGTTTCCTGACTAGCGGGACATCGAAGGAGCAGTACTTC. Amino acids: CASSFLTSGTSKEQYF.

This clonotype appeared many times. This chain connects TRBV6-1 to TRBJ2-2; D gene ambiguous. V was trimmed by 5 bases and J by 2 bases, leaving 6 bases between them. CDR1 MNHNS and CDR2 SASEGT come from the germline V gene. The CDR3 length is 13 residues. The CDR3 DNA sequence: TGTGCCAGCAGTAACGGAAACACCGGGGAGCTGTTTTTT. This codes for CASSNGNTGELFF.

This clonotype showed up many times. The chain has TRBV5-4 and TRBJ2-2; the D is unclear. The germline V gene encodes CDR1 SGHNT and CDR2 YYREEE (reference sequence). Trimming removed 4 bases at V and 5 bases at J, with 6 bases between. The CDR3 is 12 amino acids. The CDR3 sequence is CASSPATGELFF. The CDR3 DNA sequence: TGTGCCAGCAGCCCTGCAACCGGGGAGCTGTTTTTT. The full variable domain, its missing parts supplied by reference TRBV5-4 and TRBJ2-2, is ETGVTQSPTHLIKTRGQQVTLRCSSQSGHNTVSWYQQALGQGPQFIFQYYREEENGRGNFPPRFSGLQFPNYSSELNVNALELDDSALYLCASSPATGELFFGEGSRLTVL.

Worth noting for this clonotype: Since no conserved phenylalanine or tryptophan closes the CDR3, a read error is the likely cause. This rearrangement joins TRBV11-1 to TRBJ1-3; 7 bases map to TRBD1. The V segment lost 1 base and the J segment 7 bases; nucleotides outside the gene matches: 4. Germline assignment: CDR1 SGHAT and CDR2 FQDESV (reference sequence). The CDR3 runs 14 residues. In DNA form, the CDR3 reads TGTGCCAGCAGCTTAGAAACGACAGGGAACACCATATATCTT. Its protein product is CASSLETTGNTIYL.

By proportion, this clonotype is medium-sized (0.01 to 0.1%). The V and J genes are TRBV25-1 and TRBJ1-4, with D unresolved. Germline CDR1 and CDR2: MGHDK and SYGVNS. V shed 1 base and J shed 8 bases, with 14 bases lying between them. This CDR3 contains 15 residues. CDR3 bases: TGTGCCAGCAGTGAATCGGTAGGAAAGGGCGAAAAACTGTTTTTT. Its protein is CASSESVGKGEKLFF.

The chain carries TRBV7-3 and TRBJ2-1, with 8 nucleotides matching TRBD2. Germline V lookup: CDR1 SGHTA, CDR2 FQGTGA. This CDR3 is built from 14 residues. Trimming removed 5 bases from V and 6 bases from J; junction bases left unmatched: 6. This CDR3 reads CASSMIAGINEQFF. CDR3 bases: TGTGCCAGCAGCATGATAGCGGGGATCAATGAGCAGTTCTTC.

In this sample, this clonotype turned up once. V and J are TRBV2 and TRBJ2-7, with D possibly TRBD1 on 6 matching bases. The ends were cut back, 6 bases at V and 7 bases at J, with 28 bases in the middle. Germline-derived CDR1 and CDR2 are SNHLY and FYNNEI. The CDR3 has 17 residues. CDR3 sequence (DNA): TGTGCCAGCAGCCAAAGGGCCGCTCACCAGGGGAACTGTGAGCAGTACTTC. It codes for CASSQRAAHQGNCEQYF. Looking up the rest from reference TRBV2 and TRBJ2-7 gives the full variable domain: EPEVTQTPSHQVTQMGQEVILRCVPISNHLYFYWYRQILGQKVEFLVSFYNNEISEKSEIFDDQFSVERPDGSNFTLKIRSTKLEDSAMYFCASSQRAAHQGNCEQYFGPGTRLTVT.

This clonotype was counted at least ten times. The rearrangement links TRBV11-2 to TRBJ2-5, with TRBD2 identical over 7 bases. Losses at the gene ends were 3 bases for V and 5 bases for J; bases not matched to a gene: 6. Germline CDR1 SGHAT, CDR2 FQNNGV. The length of the CDR3 is 14 residues. In DNA, the CDR3 is TGTGCCAGCAGCTTCCGGGGGGACCCGGAGACCCAGTACTTC. The encoded protein is CASSFRGDPETQYF.

The genes are TRBV5-1 and TRBJ1-2; 11 positions match TRBD1. V was clipped by 3 bases and J by 7 bases; unmatched bases: 8. The V gene's germline CDR1 is SGHRS and CDR2 YFSETQ. The CDR3 runs to 15 residues. CDR3 nucleotide sequence: TGCGCCAGCAGCTCGCCCGGACAGGGGGCGACTGGCTACACCTTC. This sequence encodes CASSSPGQGATGYTF.